The 6 T cell receptor beta chains reported below all come from one sample, sequenced in a study of shared clonotypes between healthy human individuals. Profiling relied on immunoSEQ multiplex PCR, and the TCRdb table lists in-frame clones only, not all of them. The table has about 1 million clones, approximately 70% seen once. Sequencing was done on a sample of memory CD4+ T cells sorted from blood. Subset described: CD45RA-negative fraction. Source of these receptors: a man between 18 and 35 years old in good health.

The rearrangement uses TRBV7-9 and TRBJ1-1; 9 bases are shared with TRBD1. V lost 0 bases, J lost 10 bases, and 6 bases stayed unmatched. The CDR3 is 14 amino acids. Germline CDR1 and CDR2: SEHNR and FQNEAQ (reference sequence). CDR3 residues: CASSLAGDRVGAFF. In DNA, the CDR3 is TGTGCCAGCAGCTTAGCGGGGGACAGGGTCGGAGCTTTCTTT.

The J gene is TRBJ2-2, the V gene TRBV28; a possible D gene is TRBD1 (6 bases). Germline V gives CDR1 MDHEN, CDR2 SYDVKM. V was pared by 1 base and J by 2 bases, with 17 bases between. This CDR3 is 18 amino acids long. CDR3 amino acids: CASSLFRIWTDNTGELFF. The CDR3 DNA follows: TGTGCCAGCAGTTTATTCCGTATATGGACAGATAACACCGGGGAGCTGTTTTTT. Supplemented by reference TRBV28 and TRBJ2-2, the full variable domain reads DVKVTQSSRYLVKRTGEKVFLECVQDMDHENMFWYRQDPGLGLRLIYFSYDVKMKEKGDIPEGYSVSREKKERFSLILESASTNQTSMYLCASSLFRIWTDNTGELFFGEGSRLTVL.

This clone has only a few counts. The CDR3 region is CASSLALFGEQFF. The CDR3 bases are TGTGCCAGCAGCTTAGCTCTTTTCGGCGAGCAGTTCTTC. The chain carries TRBV11-3 and TRBJ2-1, with D unclear. CDR1 and CDR2 from the germline V gene are SGHNT and YENEEA. V lost 1 base and J lost 10, with 11 bases in between. The CDR3 has 13 residues.

Only one count was recorded for this clone. This sample also contains other DNA sequences that code for the same CDR3. V gene TRBV5-1 combines with J gene TRBJ2-7, with a weak D call TRBD2 (5 bases). Germline V CDR1 and CDR2: SGHRS, YFSETQ. The V end was cut by 0 bases, the J end by 3 bases, with 10 bases between. This CDR3 has 14 amino acids. Here the CDR3 DNA reads TGCGCCAGCAGCTTGGCCCTGGCGGGCTACGAGCAGTACTTC. Its translation is CASSLALAGYEQYF.

This chain connects TRBV7-9 to TRBJ2-1; D is perhaps TRBD1 (6 bases). The CDR3 contains 16 residues. Germline V gives CDR1 SEHNR, CDR2 FQNEAQ (reference sequence). V lost 5 bases and J 4 bases, leaving 18 bases between the germline ends. The CDR3 DNA is TGTGCCAGCAGCATGTCTTCTGCAGGGGTGTACAATGAGCAGTTCTTC. Translating gives CASSMSSAGVYNEQFF.

This clone was seen a handful of times. The chain employs TRBV30 and TRBJ1-5; D unresolved. Germline assignment: CDR1 GTSNPN and CDR2 SVGIG (reference sequence). V was trimmed by 4 bases and J by 7 bases, leaving 14 bases between them. The CDR3 length is 13 residues. CDR3 loop: CAWTSGPSQPQHF. The CDR3 DNA is TGTGCCTGGACTTCAGGCCCGAGCCAGCCCCAGCATTTT. The variable domain in full, with the rest retrieved from reference TRBV30 and TRBJ1-5, is SQTIHQWPATLVQPVGSPLSLECTVEGTSNPNLYWYRQAAGRGLQLLFYSVGIGQISSEVPQNLSASRPQDRQFILSSKKLLLSDSGFYLCAWTSGPSQPQHFGDGTRLSIL.